Ten or more counts support the clone carrying this T cell receptor beta chain. The source of the sample is a study of Graves' ophthalmopathy and Graves' hyperthyroidism. The V gene lost 3 bases and the J gene lost 5 bases, with 13 bases spanning the gap. CDR3 length: 14 residues. From germline, CDR1 is LNHNV and CDR2 YYDKDF (reference sequence). Reliance was placed on clinical symptoms, serum thyroxine, TRAb, thyroid ultrasound and orbital computed tomography for diagnosis. Scientists amplified the TCR beta CDR3 regions from RNA transcripts. HTBI-primed first-round RT-PCR preceded second-round multiplex PCR. TCRdb re-derived calls from the multiplex PCR reads in MiXCR, one entry per CDR3 protein. The sample contains under 800,000 distinct CDR3 sequences, 20% to 25% of which appear only once.

The TCR comes from a woman under 30 with stable Graves' hyperthyroidism. Some clones in this sample may be carry-over from other donors' samples. Sequencing was performed on peripheral blood. This sequence joins TRBV15 and TRBJ1-1; unclear D gene. In DNA, the CDR3 is TGTGCCACCAGCAGGCGAGCAACGGGGACTGAAGCTTTCTTT. Protein product: CATSRRATGTEAFF.